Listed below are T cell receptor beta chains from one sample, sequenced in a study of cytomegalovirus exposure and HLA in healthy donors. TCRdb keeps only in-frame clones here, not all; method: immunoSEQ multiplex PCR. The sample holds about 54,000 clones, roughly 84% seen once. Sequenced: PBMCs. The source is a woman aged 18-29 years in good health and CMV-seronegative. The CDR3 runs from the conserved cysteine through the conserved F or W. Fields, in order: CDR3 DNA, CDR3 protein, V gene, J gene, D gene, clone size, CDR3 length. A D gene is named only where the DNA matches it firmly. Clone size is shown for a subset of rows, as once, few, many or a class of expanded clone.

TGTGCCAGCAGCTTCGACGGATCCCTTAGCCCTGAAGCTTTCTTT	CASSFDGSLSPEAFF	TRBV5-5	TRBJ1-1	NA	NA	15
TGTGCCAGCAGCGGGGGACTAGCGGGGGGTTACTACGAGCAGTACTTC	CASSGGLAGGYYEQYF	TRBV9	TRBJ2-7	TRBD2	NA	16
TGTGCCAGCAGCGTAGTTGGCGGGAGCTCCTACAATGAGCAGTTCTTC	CASSVVGGSSYNEQFF	TRBV9	TRBJ2-1	TRBD2	NA	16
TGTGCCAGCAGTCTGGACAGGGGGCGAACAGATACGCAGTATTTT	CASSLDRGRTDTQYF	TRBV2	TRBJ2-3	TRBD1	NA	15
TGTGCCAGCACCCCTGACAGGGCAAGCGAAGCTTTCTTT	CASTPDRASEAFF	TRBV13	TRBJ1-1	TRBD1	NA	13
TGTGCCAGCAGTTTGACTAGCGGGGAATACAATGAGCAGTTCTTC	CASSLTSGEYNEQFF	TRBV6-1	TRBJ2-1	TRBD2	once	15
NA	CASSLRASGYNEQFF	TRBV6-4	TRBJ2-1	NA	NA	15
TGTGCCAGCAGACATAAGCGGGAGTCTTTCTACGAGCAGTACTTC	CASRHKRESFYEQYF	TRBV28	TRBJ2-7	TRBD2	NA	15
TGTGCCAGCAGTTACCCCCCCAGAGAGGCTGGAAACACCATATATTTT	CASSYPPREAGNTIYF	TRBV6-5	TRBJ1-3	NA	NA	16
TGTGCCAGCACCCACCCGGGGGGCTATGGCTACACCTTC	CASTHPGGYGYTF	TRBV7-8	TRBJ1-2	NA	NA	13
TGTGCCAGCAGTCCTATACAGGGTACCGCTGGAAACACCATATATTTT	CASSPIQGTAGNTIYF	TRBV28	TRBJ1-3	NA	few	16
TGTGCCAGCAGTGAGGCTAGCGGGAGTCCATACAATGAGCAGTTCTTC	CASSEASGSPYNEQFF	TRBV6-4	TRBJ2-1	TRBD2	NA	16
TGTGCCAGCAGTGCTTTAGAGGGCCCTTCTGGGGAGCAGTACTTC	CASSALEGPSGEQYF	TRBV25-1	TRBJ2-7	NA	NA	15
TGTGCCAGCAGTGACGAAGCGGGAGGGCCAGAGGAGCAGTTCTTC	CASSDEAGGPEEQFF	TRBV6-1	TRBJ2-1	TRBD2	few	15
TGTGCTAGTGGTTTTGACGGACTTTTCAATACGCAGTATTTT	CASGFDGLFNTQYF	TRBV12-5	TRBJ2-3	NA	NA	14
TGTGCCAGCAGCCTCAGCGTTAGCTCTGGAAACACCATATATTTT	CASSLSVSSGNTIYF	TRBV7-9	TRBJ1-3	NA	NA	15
TGTGCCAGCAGTACAGGGACCACTGAAGCTTTCTTT	CASSTGTTEAFF	TRBV27	TRBJ1-1	NA	NA	12
TGTGCCAGCAGTCGGCGCCTAGCGGGAGTCAATGAGCAGTTCTTC	CASSRRLAGVNEQFF	TRBV2	TRBJ2-1	TRBD2	NA	15
TGCGCCAGCAGCTCAACCGGAACAGGGGGCGATGGCTACACCTTC	CASSSTGTGGDGYTF	TRBV5-1	TRBJ1-2	TRBD1	few	15
TGCGCCAGCAGTCCTGGGCGGGAGGGGGGGCAGTTCTTC	CASSPGREGGQFF	TRBV23-1	TRBJ2-1	TRBD2	NA	13
TGCAGCGTTGATCAGGGGACCGGGACAGGGGACCCCTACGAGCAGTACTTC	CSVDQGTGTGDPYEQYF	TRBV29-1	TRBJ2-7	TRBD1	NA	17
TGTGCCAGCTCAACCATCGCAGGATCTAGCACAGATACGCAGTATTTT	CASSTIAGSSTDTQYF	TRBV27	TRBJ2-3	NA	NA	16
TGTGCCAGTAGTTCCGGGACTAGCGGGAGAGACGAGCAGTACTTC	CASSSGTSGRDEQYF	TRBV19	TRBJ2-7	TRBD2	NA	15
TGTGCCAGCAGATCCCTGGGACTCCCTAGGCAGCAGTACTTC	CASRSLGLPRQQYF	TRBV28	TRBJ2-7	NA	NA	14
TGCGCCAGCAGACCGACTAGTATTCGTACCGATGAGCAGTTCTTC	CASRPTSIRTDEQFF	TRBV5-1	TRBJ2-1	NA	NA	15
TGCAGTGCTAGGCGAGGACAGGAGACGTTCTTC	CSARRGQETFF	TRBV20-1	TRBJ2-1	TRBD1	NA	11
TGCGCCAGCACCTACAACCCCGGGGGGAGCTCCTACAATGAGCAGTTCTTC	CASTYNPGGSSYNEQFF	TRBV5-1	TRBJ2-1	TRBD2	NA	17
TGTGCCACCAGCAGAGAGGGAGGAGTCAACTATGGCTACACCTTC	CATSREGGVNYGYTF	TRBV15	TRBJ1-2	NA	NA	15
TGTGCCAGCAGACAGGGTGGGAATGAGCAGTTCTTC	CASRQGGNEQFF	TRBV7-9	TRBJ2-1	NA	NA	12
TGTGCCAGCAGTTTTGAGGCTAGCGTAGTCAATGAGCAGTTCTTC	CASSFEASVVNEQFF	TRBV27	TRBJ2-1	NA	NA	15
TGTGCCTGGGGTAGCGGGAGGGCCAGAAGGGATACGCAGTATTTT	CAWGSGRARRDTQYF	TRBV30	TRBJ2-3	TRBD2	NA	15